These 8 T cell receptor beta chains originate from one sample sequenced in a study of blood T cell repertoires in COVID-19. Repertoires were generated with immunoSEQ multiplex PCR, while TCRdb's copy carries only in-frame clones and drops some. Here the sample spans some 490,000 clones, 80% to 90% being singletons. Material: peripheral blood. Receptors were obtained from a human donor in a cohort sampled during active COVID-19.

The rearrangement joins TRBV28 to TRBJ1-2; a weak D match, TRBD1 (6 bases). V was clipped by 5 bases and J by 7 bases, with 20 bases between them. CDR1 MDHEN and CDR2 SYDVKM come from the germline V gene. The CDR3 covers 15 residues. The CDR3 region is CASSRPTGNHAGYTF. CDR3 DNA sequence: TGTGCCAGCAGTCGACCTACAGGGAATCACGCTGGCTACACCTTC.

The chain employs TRBV5-5 and TRBJ1-3; 7 bases are shared with TRBD1. Trimming took 3 bases from V and 4 from J; bases not matched to a gene: 10. Per germline, CDR1 SGHKS and CDR2 YYEKEE (reference sequence). This CDR3 has 16 residues. CDR3 nucleotide sequence: TGTGCCAGCAGCTACTGGGACAGTCTGGGAGGAAACACCATATATTTT. This translates into CASSYWDSLGGNTIYF.

Concerning this clone: This sample includes further DNA sequences coding for the same CDR3. The V and J genes are TRBV19 and TRBJ1-5, with unresolved D. This CDR3 spans 12 amino acids. In germline, CDR1 is LNHDA, CDR2 SQIVND (reference sequence). V was clipped by 4 bases and J by 3 bases, with 4 bases between them. The CDR3 DNA reads TGTGCCAGTAGTACCCTCAATCAGCCCCAGCATTTT. This codes for CASSTLNQPQHF.

J is TRBJ1-2 and V is TRBV7-2; D not certain. The V and J ends lost 5 bases and 2 bases respectively, with 18 bases between them. The CDR3 has 16 residues. Germline V gene lookup returns CDR1 SGHTA and CDR2 FQGNSA. CDR3: CASSPTSGLTNYGYTF. The CDR3 DNA is TGTGCCAGCAGCCCCACCAGCGGCCTGACGAACTATGGCTACACCTTC.

The rearrangement links TRBV2 to TRBJ1-5, with D possibly TRBD1 on 5 matching bases. The CDR3 runs to 14 residues. The V gene's germline CDR1 is SNHLY and CDR2 FYNNEI. V lost 4 bases and J 3 bases, leaving 10 bases between the germline ends. The CDR3 DNA reads as TGTGCCAGCAGTGGAGGCAGGGTCAATCAGCCCCAGCATTTT. Protein sequence: CASSGGRVNQPQHF.

The chain is built from TRBV6-6 and TRBJ2-7; the D gene is possibly TRBD2 (5 bases). The V and J ends lost 5 bases and 7 bases respectively, with 9 bases between them. CDR1 is MNHNY, CDR2 SVGAGI, per germline (reference sequence). The CDR3 spans 11 residues. The DNA for the CDR3 is TGTGCCAGCAGTGACCGAGGGGAGCAGTACTTC. It yields the protein CASSDRGEQYF.

V and J are TRBV20-1 and TRBJ2-7; perhaps TRBD2 as D (5 bases). CDR1 is DFQATT and CDR2 is SNEGSKA in the germline V gene (reference sequence). This CDR3 region has 10 residues. CDR3 sequence: CSAGEREQYF. The CDR3 nucleotides are TGCAGCGCTGGGGAGAGGGAGCAGTACTTC.

This chain uses TRBV6-5 with TRBJ1-5; tentatively, D is TRBD1 (6 bases). V lost 3 bases to trimming and J lost 4 bases, with 13 bases between them. This CDR3 contains 15 residues. CDR1 and CDR2 (germline): MNHEY, SVGAGI. As DNA, the CDR3 is TGTGCCAGCAGTTATGGGACACCCAGAAATCAGCCCCAGCATTTT. Encoded protein: CASSYGTPRNQPQHF.